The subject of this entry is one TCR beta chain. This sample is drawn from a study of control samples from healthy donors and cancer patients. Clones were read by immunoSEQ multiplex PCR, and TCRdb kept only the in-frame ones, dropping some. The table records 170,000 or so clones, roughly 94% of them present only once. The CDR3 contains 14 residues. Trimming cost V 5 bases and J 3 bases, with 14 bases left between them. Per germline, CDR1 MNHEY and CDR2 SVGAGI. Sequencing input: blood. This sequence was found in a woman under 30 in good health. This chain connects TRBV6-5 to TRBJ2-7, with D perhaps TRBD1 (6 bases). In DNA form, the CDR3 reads TGTGCCAGCAGTCCCCTCGGACAGTTCTACGAGCAGTACTTC. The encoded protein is CASSPLGQFYEQYF.